Listed below are T cell receptor beta chains from one sample, sequenced in a study of CD8 T cells in Susac syndrome. TCRdb re-called the immunoSEQ multiplex PCR reads through MiXCR, storing one row per CDR3 protein. This table has approximately 19,000 distinct CDR3 sequences, about 95% appearing once. The sequenced sample was CD8+ T cells from PBMCs. All receptors derive from a human donor in good health. Both conserved end residues are part of each CDR3. A D gene is named only where the DNA matches it firmly. Size values are once, few and many counts, or a class for expanded clones, and some rows have none.

V gene	D gene	J gene	clone size	CDR3 protein	CDR3 DNA
TRBV25-1	TRBD1	TRBJ2-5	.	CASSTGAQETQYF	TGTGCCAGTAGCACAGGGGCGCAAGAGACCCAGTACTTC
TRBV29-1	TRBD1	TRBJ1-1	.	CSVVMTGMNTEAFF	TGCAGCGTTGTGATGACAGGGATGAACACTGAAGCTTTCTTT
TRBV2	TRBD1	TRBJ2-5	.	CASATGTDLYF	TGTGCCAGCGCAACCGGGACAGATCTTTACTTC
TRBV27	.	TRBJ2-1	.	CASSFGGLGNEQFF	TGTGCCAGCAGTTTTGGGGGGTTGGGCAATGAGCAGTTCTTC
TRBV7-6	.	TRBJ2-7	.	CASSLGRGNYEQYF	TGTGCCAGCAGCTTAGGACGCGGGAACTACGAGCAGTACTTC
TRBV6-6	TRBD2	TRBJ2-1	.	CASSFQTSGSGSEQFF	TGTGCCAGCAGCTTCCAGACTAGCGGGAGCGGTTCTGAGCAGTTCTTC
TRBV7-3	TRBD2	TRBJ2-2	once	CASSPRGSLNTGELFF	TGTGCCAGCAGTCCCCGCGGGAGTTTGAACACCGGGGAGCTGTTTTTT
TRBV2	TRBD1	TRBJ1-5	once	CASSDGTGDGQPQHF	TGTGCCAGCAGTGACGGGACAGGGGATGGTCAGCCCCAGCATTTT
TRBV28	TRBD2	TRBJ2-2	once	CASSLNGLAGELFF	TGTGCCAGCAGTTTAAACGGACTAGCCGGGGAGCTGTTTTTT
TRBV7-8	.	TRBJ1-1	.	CASSFGGGNTEAFF	TGTGCCAGCAGCTTTGGGGGCGGGAACACTGAAGCTTTCTTT
TRBV27	.	TRBJ1-2	.	CASSLIPASGYTF	TGTGCCAGCAGTTTAATCCCCGCAAGTGGCTACACCTTC
TRBV7-9	.	TRBJ1-3	.	CASSFGSSSRGNTIYF	TGTGCCAGCAGCTTCGGCTCATCCTCGAGAGGAAACACCATATATTTT
TRBV7-6	.	TRBJ1-1	once	CASSLEPKPLNTEAFF	TGTGCCAGCAGCTTAGAGCCTAAGCCCTTGAACACTGAAGCTTTCTTT
TRBV9	.	TRBJ2-1	.	CASSVSPLGYSVSAGLTNEQFF	TGTGCCAGCAGCGTAAGTCCCCTCGGCTATTCCGTTTCAGCGGGCTTGACGAATGAGCAGTTCTTC
TRBV29-1	.	TRBJ2-1	.	CSVGWTELNEQFF	TGCAGCGTTGGGTGGACAGAGTTGAATGAGCAGTTCTTC
TRBV11-3	TRBD1	TRBJ1-2	.	CASSLDRTGMNYGYTF	TGTGCCAGCAGCTTAGACCGGACAGGGATGAACTATGGCTACACCTTC
TRBV27	TRBD1	TRBJ1-3	.	CASALDRGGGNTIYF	TGTGCCAGTGCTTTGGACAGGGGTGGTGGAAACACCATATATTTT
TRBV7-6	TRBD1	TRBJ2-7	.	CASSPTGAYEQYF	TGTGCCAGCAGCCCAACAGGGGCCTACGAGCAGTACTTC
TRBV6-5	.	TRBJ2-5	.	CASSYSRVWDKQETQYF	TGTGCCAGCAGTTACTCGAGAGTCTGGGATAAGCAAGAGACCCAGTACTTC
TRBV29-1	.	TRBJ1-2	.	CSVLPEGTF	TGCAGCGTCCTCCCTGAAGGCACCTTC